This T cell receptor (beta chain) originates from a study of cytomegalovirus exposure and HLA in healthy donors. It was with 60 Vbeta and 13 Jbeta primers that the PCR ran. TCRdb's copy holds only in-frame clones and misses some; the assay was immunoSEQ multiplex PCR. Altogether under 150,000 clones are present, about four fifths being singletons, with the ten largest covering approximately 4%. The CDR3 length is 16 residues. CDR1 is MNHNS, CDR2 SASEGT, per germline. Trimming took off 0 bases at V and 4 bases at J, with 13 bases between the two ends. The genes are TRBV6-1 and TRBJ2-1; D ambiguous. The TCR was taken from a woman aged 35 to 49 in good health and CMV-seronegative. Sequencing input: PBMCs. CDR3 in DNA: TGTGCCAGCAGTGAAGCGGCAACAGTCGTTTACAATGAGCAGTTCTTC. This translates into CASSEAATVVYNEQFF.